Below, 21 T cell receptor beta chains from the same sample are listed, as sequenced in a study of blood T cells in healthy people across ages. A second PCR of roughly 7 to 11 cycles used a sample-barcoded 5' primer and a J-beta primer mix. TCRdb passed the 5' RACE reads through MiXCR, listing each CDR3 protein once. The profile covers hundreds of thousands of distinct CDR3 sequences, with around 48% appearing a single time and roughly 34% taken by the ten largest. Sample: blood. These receptors all stem from a woman aged 60 to 75 in good health.

V usage is TRBV4-2 and J usage is TRBJ1-4; weak D call: TRBD1 (5 bases). The CDR3 length is 14 residues. V lost 4 bases, J lost 2 bases, and 8 bases lay in between. The germline gives CDR1 LGHNA, CDR2 YNFKEQ. The CDR3 region is CASSRGVTNEKLFF. The CDR3 DNA sequence: TGTGCCAGCAGCCGGGGGGTGACTAATGAAAAACTGTTTTTT.

This sequence joins TRBV20-1 and TRBJ2-2; D is uncertain. The CDR3 spans 13 residues. Germline CDR1 DFQATT, CDR2 SNEGSKA (reference sequence). The V gene lost 0 bases and the J gene lost 9 bases, with 11 bases spanning the gap. The CDR3 region is CSARDPVGRELFF. In DNA form, the CDR3 reads TGCAGTGCTAGAGATCCTGTAGGAAGGGAGCTGTTTTTT.

The chain carries TRBV20-1 and TRBJ1-5; no clear D. Germline V gives CDR1 DFQATT, CDR2 SNEGSKA (reference sequence). Trimming pared 1 base from V and 6 bases from J, leaving 16 bases between. This CDR3 contains 15 residues. The CDR3: CSARGRYNLAQPQHF. The CDR3 DNA reads as TGCAGTGCTAGAGGCCGATACAATCTTGCTCAGCCCCAGCATTTT.

This clonotype was detected a few times. This chain connects TRBV5-1 to TRBJ2-7, with 9 bases identical to TRBD1. V dropped 0 bases and J dropped 2; count of bases not matched to a gene: 3. This CDR3 has 15 amino acids. Germline V CDR1 and CDR2: SGHRS, YFSETQ. DNA of the CDR3: TGCGCCAGCAGCTTGGGACAGGGGGTAGCCTACGAGCAGTACTTC. Its protein is CASSLGQGVAYEQYF.

V is TRBV18 and J is TRBJ2-3; TRBD1 might be the D (6 bases). Trimming took off 8 bases at V and 3 bases at J, with 12 bases between the two ends. Germline V gene sequence: CDR1 KGHSH, CDR2 LQKENI. This CDR3 contains 13 residues. In DNA, the CDR3 is TGTGCCAGCGCACTACAGGGAACAGATACGCAGTATTTT. This sequence encodes CASALQGTDTQYF.

The J gene is TRBJ2-3, the V gene TRBV4-1; D is possibly TRBD1 or TRBD2 (6 bases each). Germline-derived CDR1 and CDR2 are MGHRA and YSYEKL. Deletions cut 4 bases from V and 0 bases from J, with 14 bases between. CDR3 length: 16 residues. CDR3 region: CASSRDEGGSTDTQYF. In nucleotides, the CDR3 is TGCGCCAGCAGCCGTGATGAGGGGGGTAGCACAGATACGCAGTATTTT.

V usage is TRBV27 and J usage is TRBJ1-2; D may be TRBD1 (6 bases). The germline CDR1 and CDR2 sequences are MNHEY and SMNVEV (reference sequence). Trimming left V 5 bases short and J 5 bases short, with 18 bases between. The CDR3 contains 15 residues. CDR3 nucleotide sequence: TGTGCCAGCAGTCGGGGGGTAGGGGGTGCTTATGGCTACACCTTC. This gives the protein CASSRGVGGAYGYTF.

This chain joins TRBV20-1 and TRBJ2-5, with a tentative D call TRBD2 (6 bases). In germline, CDR1 is DFQATT, CDR2 SNEGSKA (reference sequence). V was cut by 6 bases and J by 5 bases, with 19 bases left in between. CDR3 size: 14 residues. The CDR3 here is CSAMTLREKETQYF. CDR3 bases: TGCAGTGCAATGACTTTACGGGAGAAGGAGACCCAGTACTTC.

This clonotype was detected a few times. The V call is TRBV7-6, the J call TRBJ2-1; TRBD2 matches at 9 bases. Germline V CDR1 and CDR2: SGHVS, FNYEAQ. The CDR3 is 16 amino acids. V lost 0 bases to trimming and J lost 7 bases; unmatched junction nucleotides: 7. CDR3 nucleotides: TGTGCCAGCAGCTTAGCGGGGGCGGGAGGGCCGAATGAGCAGTTCTTC. This sequence encodes CASSLAGAGGPNEQFF.

This chain uses TRBV28 with TRBJ2-7; TRBD1 aligns across 9 bases. V gave up 6 bases and J gave up 0 bases; unmatched junction bases: 3. The CDR3 runs to 14 residues. Germline CDR1 reads MDHEN; CDR2 reads SYDVKM. CDR3 residues: CASRGQGNSYEQYF. The CDR3 DNA reads TGTGCCAGCAGGGGACAGGGTAACTCCTACGAGCAGTACTTC.

The V call is TRBV12-3 or TRBV12-4, the J call TRBJ2-5; 8 bases agree with TRBD1. TRBJ2-7 explains the end of the DNA better; the J call may be wrong. The CDR3 is 15 residues long. The CDR3 nucleotides are TGTGCCAGCAGACCCGATTTGGACAGGGCCTACGAGCAGTACTTC. It codes for CASRPDLDRAYEQYF.

Ten or more counts support this clonotype. V usage is TRBV6-1 and J usage is TRBJ2-3, with D possibly being TRBD2 (5 bases). This CDR3 spans 16 amino acids. Deletions cut 6 bases from V and 2 bases from J, with 18 bases between. Germline CDR1 is MNHNS and CDR2 is SASEGT. The CDR3 reads CASSRGRTLFTDTQYF. Written as DNA, the CDR3 is TGTGCCAGCAGCCGCGGACGGACTCTATTCACAGATACGCAGTATTTT.

This clonotype was recorded a few times. The rearrangement uses TRBV5-1 and TRBJ1-1, with D hard to call. The CDR3 sequence is 11 residues long. Germline-derived CDR1 and CDR2 are SGHRS and YFSETQ. Trimming removed 0 bases from V and 8 bases from J, with 5 bases in between. This CDR3 is CASSLGEEAFF. The CDR3, as DNA: TGCGCCAGCAGCTTGGGCGAAGAAGCTTTCTTT.

The chain carries TRBV3-1 and TRBJ2-7, with 12 bases fitting TRBD1. V dropped 3 bases and J dropped 3; count of bases not matched to a gene: 6. CDR3 size: 16 residues. Germline V CDR1 and CDR2: LGHDT, YNNKEL (reference sequence). The CDR3 sequence: CASSQGQGANSYEQYF. DNA for the CDR3: TGTGCCAGCAGCCAGGGACAGGGGGCCAACAGCTACGAGCAGTACTTC.

The chain couples TRBV6-5 to TRBJ2-7; D is possibly TRBD1 (5 bases). This CDR3 has 14 amino acids. Germline CDR1 reads MNHEY; CDR2 reads SVGAGI. V was clipped by 5 bases and J by 5 bases, with 16 bases between them. CDR3 in amino acids: CASSPLPGWDEQYF. The DNA for the CDR3 is TGTGCCAGCAGTCCCCTGCCAGGGTGGGACGAGCAGTACTTC.

The rearrangement links TRBV14 to TRBJ1-2; TRBD1 aligns across 7 bases. Germline trimming cut 7 bases from V and 10 bases from J; bases unmatched to any gene: 9. The germline V gene encodes CDR1 SGHDN and CDR2 FVKESK. The CDR3 is 12 residues long. The CDR3 protein is CASIHDRADYTF. The CDR3 nucleotides are TGTGCCAGCATCCATGACAGGGCTGACTACACCTTC.

The chain is built from TRBV5-1 and TRBJ2-5; 9 bases agree with TRBD2. The DNA end favors TRBJ2-7, so the J call may be wrong. The CDR3 extends over 15 amino acids. From germline, CDR1 is SGHRS and CDR2 YFSETQ. For the CDR3, the DNA is TGCGCCAGCAACCCCCAGGGAGCGGGAGGAAACGAGCAGTACTTC. It is translated as CASNPQGAGGNEQYF.

This clonotype was seen a handful of times. The V and J genes are TRBV24-1 and TRBJ2-1; 7 positions agree with TRBD2. Germline trimming cut 3 bases from V and 4 bases from J; bases unmatched to any gene: 5. The germline V gene has CDR1 KGHDR and CDR2 SFDVKD. The CDR3 extends over 15 amino acids. The CDR3, as DNA: TGTGCCACCAGTGATCCGGGACTATCTTACAATGAGCAGTTCTTC. This encodes CATSDPGLSYNEQFF.

J is TRBJ2-5 and V is TRBV7-2; D is uncertain. V lost 3 bases to trimming and J lost 4 bases, with 18 bases between them. This CDR3 is built from 16 residues. Germline CDR1 and CDR2: SGHTA and FQGNSA. The CDR3 sequence: CASSLWVDQGIETQYF. The CDR3 region has the DNA TGTGCCAGCAGCTTGTGGGTCGACCAAGGCATAGAGACCCAGTACTTC. Using reference TRBV7-2 and TRBJ2-5 for the parts outside the CDR3, the full variable domain is GAGVSQSPSNKVTEKGKDVELRCDPISGHTALYWYRQSLGQGLEFLIYFQGNSAPDKSGLPSDRFSAERTGGSVSTLTIQRTQQEDSAVYLCASSLWVDQGIETQYFGPGTRLLVL.

This clonotype was observed a handful of times. V gene TRBV7-9 combines with J gene TRBJ1-4, with D perhaps TRBD1 (6 bases). CDR3 length: 16 residues. Trimming took 5 bases from V and 8 from J, leaving 21 bases between them. Germline V gene data show CDR1 as SEHNR and CDR2 as FQNEAQ (reference sequence). CDR3 DNA: TGTGCCAGCAGCCCGAGGAGCGCAGGGGCAGGGGAAAAACTGTTTTTT. Translating gives CASSPRSAGAGEKLFF.

The chain links TRBV18 to TRBJ2-5, with TRBD1 identical over 8 bases. The tail of the sequence fits TRBJ2-7 better, so the J call may be wrong. This CDR3 is 14 amino acids long. CDR1 is KGHSH and CDR2 is LQKENI in the germline V gene. The CDR3 coding sequence is TGTGCCAGCTCACCAGAGACAGGGGACTACGAGCAGTACTTC. Its translation is CASSPETGDYEQYF.